This TCR beta chain emerged from a study of CD8 T cells in Susac syndrome. The study sequenced TCR beta in blood CD8+ and CD4+ T cells. Each Susac syndrome patient had definite or probable disease by recently defined criteria. TEMRA cells were FACS-enriched and CD8+ and CD4+ T cells negatively isolated. cDNA came from around 0.54 to 1 ug RNA primed by random hexamers. Amplification of TCR beta CDR3 by immunoSEQ multiplex PCR spanned 54 Vbeta and 13 Jbeta. Each CDR3 protein is one row after TCRdb ran MiXCR on the immunoSEQ multiplex PCR reads. The sample consists of some 160,000 distinct CDR3 sequences, around 94% of them appearing once. V shed 2 bases, J shed 1 base, and the junction held 2 bases outside the gene matches. The germline V gene encodes CDR1 SEHNR and CDR2 FQNEAQ (reference sequence). The CDR3 is 15 amino acids.

The chain joins TRBV7-9 to TRBJ1-5; 7 nucleotides agree with TRBD1. The material sequenced was CD4+ T cells from PBMCs. This sequence was found in a human donor with Susac syndrome. CDR3 protein: CASSLSTGSNQPQHF. DNA of the CDR3: TGTGCCAGCAGCTTATCGACAGGGAGCAATCAGCCCCAGCATTTT.